The TCR beta chain described here comes from a study of blood T cell repertoires in COVID-19 (dated by TCRdb to about 2020). With respect to the entire study: Collaborator samples came from the United States, Italy and Spain and covered acute and convalescent phases of COVID-19. The prospective study material was composed of cDNA or gDNA derived from T cells, B-cell-depleted T cells, or PBMCs. The dataset comprised deeply sampled blood TCRbeta repertoires from subjects exposed to, actively infected with, or recovered from COVID-19. The repertoires were released in a freely available public database intended as a resource for research on the immune response to SARS-CoV-2. Samples were obtained from the ongoing ImmuneRACE study (first 160 participants) and from roughly 1,300 subjects provided by 6 global collaborators. Nearly every sample came with metadata listing a de-identified subject ID, COVID-19 status, age in years and sex. Where available, HLA class I and class II types were obtained from metadata supplied by the sample provider rather than from assay-based typing. Broader findings and caveats from the paper: How much clinical and demographic metadata was included differed by source and by participant, and the metadata was provided uncurated.

Each collaborating institution followed its own protocols to collect whole blood in K2EDTA tubes. For TCRbeta analysis, collaborators shipped samples in one of three forms: frozen whole blood, isolated PBMCs, or DNA extracted from either of those sample types. The immunoSEQ Assay, a bias-controlled multiplex PCR, was used to amplify TCRbeta CDR3 regions from genomic DNA. As for how the authors treated the data: The number of nucleated cells in each sample was estimated by amplification of reference gene primers within the assay. To quantify the absolute abundance of each unique TCRbeta CDR3 rearrangement, sequence reads were collapsed and filtered. For each sample, productive Simpson clonality was calculated as the square root of Simpson's diversity index over productive rearrangements. TCRdb obtained this table from immuneACCESS and retained in-frame rearrangements with V and J assigned. These tables miss some clones; where compared with another copy, unresolved V genes account for less than half of the shortfall, and the remainder is unexplained. V, J and clone size are those of that table, while D and trimming were read from the DNA. The sample contains about 60,000 clones, about 80% of them found a single time. More than 9% of the sample is held by the ten biggest clonotypes.

The CDR3 goes from the cysteine to the phenylalanine over 16 residues. Only the CDR3 DNA stays, 48 bases, in frame from base 1. From a lookup of the germline V gene, CDR1 and CDR2 are SGDLS and YYNGEE. The germline V end is reduced by 0 bases and the J end by 8 bases; junction bases left unmatched: 9. Regarding this clone: Its antigen remains unidentified. No much larger clone is present one base from it, and per-base qualities are unavailable.

Sequencing input: peripheral blood. The chain is made from TRBV9 and TRBJ2-1; TRBD2 agrees with 9 junctional bases. The sequence derives from a human donor in a cohort sampled during active COVID-19. The CDR3 is CASSVGLAGSGYEQFF. The DNA is TGTGCCAGCAGCGTAGGCCTAGCGGGGTCAGGGTATGAGCAGTTCTTC.